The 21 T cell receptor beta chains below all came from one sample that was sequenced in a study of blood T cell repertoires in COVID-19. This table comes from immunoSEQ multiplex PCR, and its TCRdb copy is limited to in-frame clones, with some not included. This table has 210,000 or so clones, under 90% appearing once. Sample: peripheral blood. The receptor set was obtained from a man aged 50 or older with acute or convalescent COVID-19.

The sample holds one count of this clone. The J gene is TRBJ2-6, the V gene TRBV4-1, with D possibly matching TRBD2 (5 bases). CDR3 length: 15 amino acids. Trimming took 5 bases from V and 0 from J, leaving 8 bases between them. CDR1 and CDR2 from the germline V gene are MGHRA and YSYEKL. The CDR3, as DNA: TGCGCCAGCAGCGCCCGGGACTCTGGGGCCAACGTCCTGACTTTC. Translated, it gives CASSARDSGANVLTF.

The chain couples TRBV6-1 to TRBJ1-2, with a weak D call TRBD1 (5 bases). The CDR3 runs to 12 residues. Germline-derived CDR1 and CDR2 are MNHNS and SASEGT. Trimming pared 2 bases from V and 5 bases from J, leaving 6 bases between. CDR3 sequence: CASSERQYGYTF. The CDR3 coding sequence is TGTGCCAGCAGTGAAAGACAGTATGGCTACACCTTC.

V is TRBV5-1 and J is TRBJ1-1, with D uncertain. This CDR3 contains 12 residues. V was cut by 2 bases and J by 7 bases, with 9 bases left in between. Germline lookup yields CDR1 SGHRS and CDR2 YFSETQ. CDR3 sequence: CASSFYAGEAFF. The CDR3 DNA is TGCGCCAGCAGCTTTTATGCCGGTGAAGCTTTCTTT.

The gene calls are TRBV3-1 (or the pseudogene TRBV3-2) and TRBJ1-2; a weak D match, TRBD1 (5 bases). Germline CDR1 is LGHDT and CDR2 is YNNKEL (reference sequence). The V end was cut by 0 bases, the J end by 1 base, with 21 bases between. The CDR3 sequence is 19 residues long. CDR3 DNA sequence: TGTGCCAGCAGCCAAGAATTCGGAGTGGGGGGTAATAGTAACTATGGCTACACCTTC. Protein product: CASSQEFGVGGNSNYGYTF.

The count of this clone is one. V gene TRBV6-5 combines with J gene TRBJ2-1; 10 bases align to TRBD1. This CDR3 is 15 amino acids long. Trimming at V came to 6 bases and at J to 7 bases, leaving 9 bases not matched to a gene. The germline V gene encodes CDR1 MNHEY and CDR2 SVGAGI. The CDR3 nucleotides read TGTGCCAGCAGACCCAGGACAGGGGGGAGAAATGAGCAGTTCTTC. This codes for CASRPRTGGRNEQFF.

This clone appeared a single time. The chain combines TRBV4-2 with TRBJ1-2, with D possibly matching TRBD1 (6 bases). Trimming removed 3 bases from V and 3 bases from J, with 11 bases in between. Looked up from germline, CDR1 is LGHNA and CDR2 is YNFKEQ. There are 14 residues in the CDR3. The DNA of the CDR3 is TGTGCCAGCAGCCACACAGGGAAGGACTATGGCTACACCTTC. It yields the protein CASSHTGKDYGYTF.

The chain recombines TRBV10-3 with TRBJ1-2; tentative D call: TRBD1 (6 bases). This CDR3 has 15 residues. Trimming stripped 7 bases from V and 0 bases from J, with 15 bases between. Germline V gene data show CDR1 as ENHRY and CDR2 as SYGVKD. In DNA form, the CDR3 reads TGTGCCATCAACTCCGGGACACCTACTAACTATGGCTACACCTTC. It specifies CAINSGTPTNYGYTF.

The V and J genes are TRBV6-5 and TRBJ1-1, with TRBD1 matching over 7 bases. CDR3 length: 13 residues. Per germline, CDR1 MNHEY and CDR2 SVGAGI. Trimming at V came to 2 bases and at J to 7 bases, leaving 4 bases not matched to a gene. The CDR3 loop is CASSYDNRGEAFF. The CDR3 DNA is TGTGCCAGCAGTTACGACAACAGGGGTGAAGCTTTCTTT.

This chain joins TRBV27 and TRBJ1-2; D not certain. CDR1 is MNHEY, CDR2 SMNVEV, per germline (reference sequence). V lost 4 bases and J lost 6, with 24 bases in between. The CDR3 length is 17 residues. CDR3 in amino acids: CASSSSRRTQYTNGYTF. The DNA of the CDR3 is TGTGCCAGCAGTTCCTCCCGAAGGACTCAATATACCAATGGCTACACCTTC.

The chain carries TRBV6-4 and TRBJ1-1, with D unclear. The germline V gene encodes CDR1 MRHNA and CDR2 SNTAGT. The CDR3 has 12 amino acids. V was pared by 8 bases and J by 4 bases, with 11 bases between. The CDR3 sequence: CASRGGGTEAFF. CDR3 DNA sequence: TGTGCCAGCCGGGGTGGTGGCACTGAAGCTTTCTTT.

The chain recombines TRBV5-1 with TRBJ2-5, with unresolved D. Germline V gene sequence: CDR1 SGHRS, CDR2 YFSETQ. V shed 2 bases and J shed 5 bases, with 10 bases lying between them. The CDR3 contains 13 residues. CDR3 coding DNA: TGCGCCAGCAGCTTTGGTCTATCGGAGACCCAGTACTTC. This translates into CASSFGLSETQYF.

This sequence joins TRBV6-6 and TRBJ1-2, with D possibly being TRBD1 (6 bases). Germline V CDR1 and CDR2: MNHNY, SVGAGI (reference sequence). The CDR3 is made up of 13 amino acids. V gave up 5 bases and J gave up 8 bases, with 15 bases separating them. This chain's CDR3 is CASSPEGGEGYTF. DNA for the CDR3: TGTGCCAGCAGTCCCGAAGGGGGAGAGGGCTACACCTTC.

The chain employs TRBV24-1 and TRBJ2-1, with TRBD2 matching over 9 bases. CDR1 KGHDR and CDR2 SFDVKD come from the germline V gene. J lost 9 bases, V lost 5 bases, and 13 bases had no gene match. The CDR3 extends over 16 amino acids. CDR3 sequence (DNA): TGTGCCACCAGTGCCGCCCTTGAGCGGGGGGAACTTGAGCAGTTCTTC. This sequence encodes CATSAALERGELEQFF.

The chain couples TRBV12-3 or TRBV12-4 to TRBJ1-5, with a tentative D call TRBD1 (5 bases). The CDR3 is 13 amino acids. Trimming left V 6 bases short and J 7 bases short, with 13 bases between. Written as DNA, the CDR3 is TGTGCCAGCAGAAAAACGGGGGGACAGCCCCAGCATTTT. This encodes CASRKTGGQPQHF.

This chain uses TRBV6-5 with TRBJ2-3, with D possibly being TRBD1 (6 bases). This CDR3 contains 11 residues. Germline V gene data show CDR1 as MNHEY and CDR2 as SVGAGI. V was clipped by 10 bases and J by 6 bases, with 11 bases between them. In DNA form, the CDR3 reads TGTGCCACAGGGGCCTCGGATACGCAGTATTTT. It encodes CATGASDTQYF.

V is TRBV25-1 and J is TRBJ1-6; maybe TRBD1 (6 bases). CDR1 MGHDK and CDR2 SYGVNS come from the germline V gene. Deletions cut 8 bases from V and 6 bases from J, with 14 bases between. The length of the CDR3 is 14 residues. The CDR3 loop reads CASHTGTSNSPLHF. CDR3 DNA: TGTGCCAGCCACACCGGGACAAGTAATTCACCCCTCCACTTT.

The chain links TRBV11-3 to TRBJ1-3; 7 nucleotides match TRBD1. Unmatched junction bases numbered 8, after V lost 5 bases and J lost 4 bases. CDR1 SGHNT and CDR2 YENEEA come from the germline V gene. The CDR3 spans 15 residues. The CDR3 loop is CASSLRDSGGNTIYF. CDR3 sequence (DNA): TGTGCCAGCAGCCTCCGGGACAGTGGGGGAAACACCATATATTTT.

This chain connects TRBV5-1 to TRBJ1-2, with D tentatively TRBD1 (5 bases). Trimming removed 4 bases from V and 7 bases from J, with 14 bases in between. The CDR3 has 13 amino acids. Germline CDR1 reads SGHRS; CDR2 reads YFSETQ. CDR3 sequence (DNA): TGCGCCAGCAGCCCCTCGACAGAGCGTGGCTACACCTTC. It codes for CASSPSTERGYTF.

The CDR3 nucleotides are TGTGCTAGTGTTCGGGACCTGGCGGGGGAGACCCAGTACTTC. Translated, it gives CASVRDLAGETQYF. The chain couples TRBV12-5 to TRBJ2-5; D is possibly TRBD2 (6 bases). This CDR3 has 14 residues. Germline V gives CDR1 LGHNT, CDR2 FRNRAP. Trimming took 7 bases from V and 5 from J, leaving 17 bases between them.

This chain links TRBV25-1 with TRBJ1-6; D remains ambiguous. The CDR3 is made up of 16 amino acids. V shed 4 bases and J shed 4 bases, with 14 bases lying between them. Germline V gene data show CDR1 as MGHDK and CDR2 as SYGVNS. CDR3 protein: CASSASRAAYNSPLHF. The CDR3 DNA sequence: TGTGCCAGCAGTGCTTCCCGAGCGGCTTATAATTCACCCCTCCACTTT.

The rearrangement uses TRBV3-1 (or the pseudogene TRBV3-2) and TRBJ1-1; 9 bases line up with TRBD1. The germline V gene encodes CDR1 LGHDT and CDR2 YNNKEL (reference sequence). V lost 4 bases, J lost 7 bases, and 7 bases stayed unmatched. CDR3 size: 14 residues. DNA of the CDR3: TGTGCCAGCAGCCCCGACAGGGGGTGGGGTGAAGCTTTCTTT. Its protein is CASSPDRGWGEAFF.